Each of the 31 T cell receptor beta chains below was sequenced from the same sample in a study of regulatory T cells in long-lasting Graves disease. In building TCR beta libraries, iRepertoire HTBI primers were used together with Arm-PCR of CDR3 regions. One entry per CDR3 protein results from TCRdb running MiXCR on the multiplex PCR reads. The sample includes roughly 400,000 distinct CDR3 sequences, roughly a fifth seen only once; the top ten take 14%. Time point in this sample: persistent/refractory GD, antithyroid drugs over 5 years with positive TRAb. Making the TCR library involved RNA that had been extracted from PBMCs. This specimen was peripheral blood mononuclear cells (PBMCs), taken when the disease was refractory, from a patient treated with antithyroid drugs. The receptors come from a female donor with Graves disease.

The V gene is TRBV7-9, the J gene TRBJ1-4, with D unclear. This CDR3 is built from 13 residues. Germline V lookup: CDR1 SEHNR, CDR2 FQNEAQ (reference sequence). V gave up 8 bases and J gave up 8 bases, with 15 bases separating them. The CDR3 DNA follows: TGTGCCAGCGCCCTGGGTCCTCGAGAAAAACTGTTTTTT. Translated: CASALGPREKLFF.

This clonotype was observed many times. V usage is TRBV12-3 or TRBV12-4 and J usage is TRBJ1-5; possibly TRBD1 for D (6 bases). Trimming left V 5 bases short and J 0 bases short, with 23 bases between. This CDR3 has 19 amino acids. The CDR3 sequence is CASSQTQGQRFISNQPQHF. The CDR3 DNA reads TGTGCCAGCAGTCAGACGCAAGGACAGAGATTCATTAGCAATCAGCCCCAGCATTTT.

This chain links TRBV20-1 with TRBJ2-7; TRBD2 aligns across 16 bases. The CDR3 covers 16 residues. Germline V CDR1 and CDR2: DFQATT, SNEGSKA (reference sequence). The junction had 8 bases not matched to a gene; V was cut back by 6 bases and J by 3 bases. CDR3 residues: CSASGTSGRDLYEQYF. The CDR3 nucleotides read TGCAGTGCCTCCGGGACTAGCGGGAGGGATCTCTACGAGCAGTACTTC.

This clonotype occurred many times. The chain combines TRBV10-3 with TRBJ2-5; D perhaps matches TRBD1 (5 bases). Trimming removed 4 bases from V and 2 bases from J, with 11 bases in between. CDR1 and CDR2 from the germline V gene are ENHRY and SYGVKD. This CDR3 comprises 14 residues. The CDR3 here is CAISGEYRQETQYF. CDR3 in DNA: TGTGCCATCAGTGGGGAATACAGGCAAGAGACCCAGTACTTC.

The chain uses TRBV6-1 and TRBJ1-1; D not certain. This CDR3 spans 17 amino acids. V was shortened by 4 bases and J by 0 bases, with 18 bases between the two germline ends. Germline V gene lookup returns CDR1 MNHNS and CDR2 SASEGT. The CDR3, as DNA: TGTGCCAGCAGTGTTAGTATCAGCGACGGACTGAACACTGAAGCTTTCTTT. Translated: CASSVSISDGLNTEAFF.

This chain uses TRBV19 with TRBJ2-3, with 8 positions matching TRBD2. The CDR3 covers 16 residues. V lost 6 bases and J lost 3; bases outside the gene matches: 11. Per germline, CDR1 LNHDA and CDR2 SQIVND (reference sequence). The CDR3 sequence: CASSRPREGRTDTQYF. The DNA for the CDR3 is TGTGCCAGTAGCCGACCCCGGGAGGGCCGGACAGATACGCAGTATTTT.

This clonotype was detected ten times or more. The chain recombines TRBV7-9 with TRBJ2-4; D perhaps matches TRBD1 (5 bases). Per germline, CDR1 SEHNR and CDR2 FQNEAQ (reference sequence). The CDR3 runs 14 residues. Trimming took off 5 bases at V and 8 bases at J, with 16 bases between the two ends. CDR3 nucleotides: TGTGCCAGCAGCATAAAGGCAGGGCCGTACATTCAGTACTTC. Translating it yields CASSIKAGPYIQYF.

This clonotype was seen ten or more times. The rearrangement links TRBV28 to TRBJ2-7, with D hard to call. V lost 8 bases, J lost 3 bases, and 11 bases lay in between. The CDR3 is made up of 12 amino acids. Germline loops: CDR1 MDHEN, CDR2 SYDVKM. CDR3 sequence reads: CASSPGVYEQYF. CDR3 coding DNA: TGTGCCAGCTCACCAGGCGTCTACGAGCAGTACTTC.

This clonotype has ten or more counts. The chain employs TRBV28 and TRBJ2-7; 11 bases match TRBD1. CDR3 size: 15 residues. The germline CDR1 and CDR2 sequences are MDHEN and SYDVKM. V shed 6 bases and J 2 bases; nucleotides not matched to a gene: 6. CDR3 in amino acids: CASRRDRGGTYEQYF. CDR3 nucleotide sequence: TGTGCCAGCAGACGGGACAGGGGGGGGACCTACGAGCAGTACTTC.

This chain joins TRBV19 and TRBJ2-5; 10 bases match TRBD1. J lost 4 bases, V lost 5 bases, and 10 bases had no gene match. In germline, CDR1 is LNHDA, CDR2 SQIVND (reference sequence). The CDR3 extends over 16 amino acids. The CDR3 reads CASSFRTGGTGETQYF. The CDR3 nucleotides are TGTGCCAGTAGTTTCCGGACAGGGGGTACAGGAGAGACCCAGTACTTC.

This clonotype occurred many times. The CDR3 DNA sequence: TGTGCCAGCAGCCCCAAACCGGGACTTCAAGAGACCCAGTACTTC. It yields the protein CASSPKPGLQETQYF. This chain joins TRBV28 and TRBJ2-5; tentative D call: TRBD2 (6 bases). The CDR3 has 15 amino acids. Germline CDR1 reads MDHEN; CDR2 reads SYDVKM. Trimming pared 6 bases from V and 2 bases from J, leaving 16 bases between.

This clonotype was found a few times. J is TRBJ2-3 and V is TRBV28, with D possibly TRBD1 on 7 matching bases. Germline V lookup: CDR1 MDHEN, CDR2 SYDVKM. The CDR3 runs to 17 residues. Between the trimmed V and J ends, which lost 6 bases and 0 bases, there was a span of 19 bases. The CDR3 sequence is CASSLLLQGTSTDTQYF. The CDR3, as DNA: TGTGCCAGCAGCCTATTATTACAGGGGACTAGCACAGATACGCAGTATTTT.

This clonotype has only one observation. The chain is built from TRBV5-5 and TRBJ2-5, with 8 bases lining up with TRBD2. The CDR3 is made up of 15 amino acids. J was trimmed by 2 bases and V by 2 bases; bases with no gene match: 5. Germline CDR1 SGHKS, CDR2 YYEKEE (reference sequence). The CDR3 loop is CASSFSGTSQETQYF. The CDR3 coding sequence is TGTGCCAGCAGCTTTAGCGGGACCTCTCAAGAGACCCAGTACTTC.

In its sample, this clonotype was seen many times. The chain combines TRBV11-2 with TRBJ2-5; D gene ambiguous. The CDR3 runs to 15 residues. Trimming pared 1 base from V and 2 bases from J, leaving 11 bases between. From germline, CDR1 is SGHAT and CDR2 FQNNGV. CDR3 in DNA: TGTGCCAGCAGCTTAGTTGACGGAGTTCAAGAGACCCAGTACTTC. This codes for CASSLVDGVQETQYF.

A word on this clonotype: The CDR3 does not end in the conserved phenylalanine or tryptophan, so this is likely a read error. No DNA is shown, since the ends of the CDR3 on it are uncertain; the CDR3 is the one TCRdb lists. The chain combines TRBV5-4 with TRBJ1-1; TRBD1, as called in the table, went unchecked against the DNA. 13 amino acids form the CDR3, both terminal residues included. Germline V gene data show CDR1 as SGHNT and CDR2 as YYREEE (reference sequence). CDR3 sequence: CASSQGQNTEAFL.

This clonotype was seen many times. CDR3: CAWSVVKFVTEAFF. For the CDR3, the DNA is TGTGCCTGGAGTGTAGTTAAGTTTGTCACTGAAGCTTTCTTT. This chain connects TRBV30 to TRBJ1-1; D ambiguous. Per the germline V gene, CDR1 is GTSNPN and CDR2 is SVGIG (reference sequence). V dropped 0 bases and J dropped 4 bases, with 12 bases sitting between them. The CDR3 has 14 amino acids.

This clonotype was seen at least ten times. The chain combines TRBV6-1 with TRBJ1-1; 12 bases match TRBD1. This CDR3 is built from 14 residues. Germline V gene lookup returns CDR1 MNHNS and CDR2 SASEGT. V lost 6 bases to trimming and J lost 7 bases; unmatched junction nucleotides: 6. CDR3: CASRSGQGADEAFF. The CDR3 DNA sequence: TGTGCCAGCAGGTCGGGACAGGGGGCGGATGAAGCTTTCTTT.

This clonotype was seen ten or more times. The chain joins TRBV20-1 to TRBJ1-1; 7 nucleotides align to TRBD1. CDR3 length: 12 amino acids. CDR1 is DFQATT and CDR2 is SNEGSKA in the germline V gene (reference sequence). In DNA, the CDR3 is TGCAGCGGGCAGGAAGGGGGCGATCGGGCTTTCTTT. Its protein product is CSGQEGGDRAFF.

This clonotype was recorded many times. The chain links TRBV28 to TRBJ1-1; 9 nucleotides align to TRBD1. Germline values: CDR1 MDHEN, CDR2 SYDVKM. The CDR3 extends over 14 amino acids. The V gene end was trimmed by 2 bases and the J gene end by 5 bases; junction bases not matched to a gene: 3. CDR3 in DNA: TGTGCCAGCAGTTTAGGGACAGGGCGGACTGAAGCTTTCTTT. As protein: CASSLGTGRTEAFF.

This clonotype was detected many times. As DNA, the CDR3 is TGTGCCAGCAAAAGGTCTAGTCGAACAGAAGAGACCCAGTACTTC. This sequence encodes CASKRSSRTEETQYF. The V gene is TRBV6-1, the J gene TRBJ2-5; D remains ambiguous. The CDR3 is 15 amino acids. In germline, CDR1 is MNHNS, CDR2 SASEGT. The germline V and J ends were trimmed by 7 bases and 3 bases, with 18 bases remaining between them.

CDR3 nucleotide sequence: TGTGCCAGCTGGACAAAATCCACAGGGAACACTGAAGCTTTCTTT. This encodes CASWTKSTGNTEAFF. The chain has TRBV19 and TRBJ1-1; D is possibly TRBD1 (5 bases). Trimming stripped 9 bases from V and 1 base from J, with 18 bases between. In germline, CDR1 is LNHDA, CDR2 SQIVND (reference sequence). CDR3 size: 15 residues.

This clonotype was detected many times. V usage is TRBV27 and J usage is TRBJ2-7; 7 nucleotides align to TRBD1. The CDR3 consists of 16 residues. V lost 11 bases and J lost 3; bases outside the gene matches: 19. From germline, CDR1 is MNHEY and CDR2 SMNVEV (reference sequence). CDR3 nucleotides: TGTGCCGGACGGGACAGTTCCATCCCTAAACTCTACGAGCAGTACTTC. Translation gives CAGRDSSIPKLYEQYF.

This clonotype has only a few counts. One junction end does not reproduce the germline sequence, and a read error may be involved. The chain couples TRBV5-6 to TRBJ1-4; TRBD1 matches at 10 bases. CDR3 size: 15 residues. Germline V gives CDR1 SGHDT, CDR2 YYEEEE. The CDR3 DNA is TGTGCCAGCACCTTGGCCGGGACAGGGGATGAAAAACTGTTTTTT. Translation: CASTLAGTGDEKLFF.

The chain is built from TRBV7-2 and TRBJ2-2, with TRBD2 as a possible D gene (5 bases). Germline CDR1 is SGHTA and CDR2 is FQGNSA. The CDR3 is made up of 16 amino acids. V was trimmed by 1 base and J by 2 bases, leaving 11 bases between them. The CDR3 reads CASSLVGRPNTGELFF. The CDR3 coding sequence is TGTGCCAGCAGCTTAGTGGGGAGACCAAACACCGGGGAGCTGTTTTTT.

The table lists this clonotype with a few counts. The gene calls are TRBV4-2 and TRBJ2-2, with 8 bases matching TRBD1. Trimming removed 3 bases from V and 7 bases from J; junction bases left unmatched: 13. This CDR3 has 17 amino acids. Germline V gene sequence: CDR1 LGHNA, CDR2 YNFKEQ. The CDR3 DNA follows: TGTGCCAGCAGCCAGGAATACACAGGACAGGGTAGCGGGGAGCTGTTTTTT. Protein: CASSQEYTGQGSGELFF.

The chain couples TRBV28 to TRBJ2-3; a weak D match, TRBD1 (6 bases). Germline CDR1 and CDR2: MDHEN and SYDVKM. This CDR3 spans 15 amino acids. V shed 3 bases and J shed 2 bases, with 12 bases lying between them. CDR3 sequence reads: CASSFSRTDTDTQYF. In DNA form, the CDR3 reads TGTGCCAGCAGTTTTTCCCGGACAGACACAGATACGCAGTATTTT.

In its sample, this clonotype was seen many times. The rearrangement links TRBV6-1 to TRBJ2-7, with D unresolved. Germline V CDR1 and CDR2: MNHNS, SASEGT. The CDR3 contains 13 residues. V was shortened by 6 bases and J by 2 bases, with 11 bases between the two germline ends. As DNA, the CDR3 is TGTGCCAGCAGACACTGGATCACCTACGAGCAGTACTTC. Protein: CASRHWITYEQYF.

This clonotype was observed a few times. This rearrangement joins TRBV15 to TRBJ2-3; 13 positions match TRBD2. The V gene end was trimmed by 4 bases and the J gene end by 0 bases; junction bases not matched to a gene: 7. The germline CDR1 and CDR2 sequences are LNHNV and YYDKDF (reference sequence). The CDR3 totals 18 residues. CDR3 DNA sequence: TGTGCCACCAGCACCGGGACTAGCGGGGCCTCTAGCACAGATACGCAGTATTTT. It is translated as CATSTGTSGASSTDTQYF.

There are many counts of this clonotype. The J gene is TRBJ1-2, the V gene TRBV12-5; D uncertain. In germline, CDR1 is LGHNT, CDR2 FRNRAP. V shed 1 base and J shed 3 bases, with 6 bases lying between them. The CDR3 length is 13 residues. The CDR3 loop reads CASGLDSYYGYTF. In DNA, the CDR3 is TGTGCTAGTGGTTTGGACAGCTACTATGGCTACACCTTC.

CDR3 loop: CASSGSPGLATYEQYF. The CDR3 DNA sequence: TGTGCCAGCAGTGGTTCTCCTGGACTAGCGACGTACGAGCAGTACTTC. The V gene is TRBV25-1, the J gene TRBJ2-7, with 9 bases lining up with TRBD2. The CDR3 runs to 16 residues. Germline values: CDR1 MGHDK, CDR2 SYGVNS. The junction had 11 bases not matched to a gene; V was cut back by 4 bases and J by 4 bases.

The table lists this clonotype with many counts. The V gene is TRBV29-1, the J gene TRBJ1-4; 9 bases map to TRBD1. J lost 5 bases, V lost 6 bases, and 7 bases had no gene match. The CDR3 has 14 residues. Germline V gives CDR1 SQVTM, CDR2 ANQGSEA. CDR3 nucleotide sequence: TGCAGCGTGAGAGGGACAGGGCCGAATGAAAAACTGTTTTTT. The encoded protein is CSVRGTGPNEKLFF. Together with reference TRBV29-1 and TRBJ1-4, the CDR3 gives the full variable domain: SAVISQKPSRDICQRGTSLTIQCQVDSQVTMMFWYRQQPGQSLTLIATANQGSEATYESGFVIDKFPISRPNLTFSTLTVSNMSPEDSSIYLCSVRGTGPNEKLFFGSGTQLSVL.